This TCR beta chain originates from a study of blood T cell repertoires in COVID-19. Study-level background: Donors in the United States, Italy and Spain gave samples during acute or convalescent COVID-19. The analysed material was cDNA or gDNA that came from T cells, B-cell-depleted T cells, or PBMCs.

This clone was observed once. From germline, CDR1 is KGHDR and CDR2 SFDVKD. Trimming shortened V by 10 bases and J by 1 base, and 15 bases separated the two germline ends. The CDR3 runs 14 residues. Source study methods: Counts of nucleated cells, estimated from reference gene primer amplification, were obtained. The assay was immunoSEQ multiplex PCR, and TCRdb's table has in-frame clones only and misses some. D and trimming were read from the DNA, whereas the V and J calls and clone size are those reported in that table. The table includes about 180,000 clones, roughly nine tenths detected once. The gene calls are TRBV24-1 and TRBJ2-5; the D gene is possibly TRBD2 (7 bases). This sequence originates from a man aged 18 to 30 who had recovered from COVID-19. Sequenced material: peripheral blood. The CDR3 region has the DNA TGTGCCACGGGGGGGCCCACGAGCCAAGAGACCCAGTACTTC. As protein: CATGGPTSQETQYF.